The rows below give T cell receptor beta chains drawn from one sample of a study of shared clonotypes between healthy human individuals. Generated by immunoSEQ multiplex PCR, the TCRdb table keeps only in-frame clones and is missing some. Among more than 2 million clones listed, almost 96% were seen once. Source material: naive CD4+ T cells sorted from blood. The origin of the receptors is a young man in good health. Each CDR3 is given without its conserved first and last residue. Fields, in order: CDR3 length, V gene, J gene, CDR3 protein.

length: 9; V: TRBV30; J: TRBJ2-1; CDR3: AWTSSWPLF
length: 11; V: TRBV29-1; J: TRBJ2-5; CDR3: SAGTGVGETQY
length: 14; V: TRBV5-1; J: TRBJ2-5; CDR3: ASSNGPTLAQETQY
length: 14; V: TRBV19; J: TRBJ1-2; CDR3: ASSHLWTGMNYGYT
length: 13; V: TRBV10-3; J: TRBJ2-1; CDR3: AISGTGTDKNEQF
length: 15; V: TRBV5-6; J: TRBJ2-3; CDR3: ASSSAPGLAVTDTQY
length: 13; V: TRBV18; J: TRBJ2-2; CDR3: ASSPTQGNTGELF
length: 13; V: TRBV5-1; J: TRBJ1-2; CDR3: ASSSDLSANYGYT
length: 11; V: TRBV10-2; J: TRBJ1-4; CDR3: ASTGQPNEKLF
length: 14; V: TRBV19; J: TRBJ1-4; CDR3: ASSIPRTGGGEKLF
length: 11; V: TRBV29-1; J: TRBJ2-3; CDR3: SAVGERTDTQY
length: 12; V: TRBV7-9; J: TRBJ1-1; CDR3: ASSPTGTHTEAF
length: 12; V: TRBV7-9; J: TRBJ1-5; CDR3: ASSATGFGQPQH
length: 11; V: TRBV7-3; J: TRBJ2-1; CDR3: ASSSQGNTEQF
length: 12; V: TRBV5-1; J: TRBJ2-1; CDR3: ASSLGGHYNEQF
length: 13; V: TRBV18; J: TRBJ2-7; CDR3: ASSPTGAASYEQY
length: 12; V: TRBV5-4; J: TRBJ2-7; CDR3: ASSSSQGRYEQY
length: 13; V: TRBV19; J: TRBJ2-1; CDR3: ASSPTVSSYNEQF
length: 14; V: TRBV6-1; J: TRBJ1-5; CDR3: ASSEGGGWSNQPQH
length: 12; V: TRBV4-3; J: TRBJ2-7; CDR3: ASSQEAGAYEQY
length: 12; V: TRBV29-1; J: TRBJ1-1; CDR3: SVVQGAHLGEAF
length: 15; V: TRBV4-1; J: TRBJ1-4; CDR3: ASSQVLFARSREKLF
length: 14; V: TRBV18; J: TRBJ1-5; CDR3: ASSQETVSSNQPQH
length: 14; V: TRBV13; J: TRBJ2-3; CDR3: ASSLSRRGGRVVEY
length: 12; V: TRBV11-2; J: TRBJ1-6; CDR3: ASSGTGESFPLH
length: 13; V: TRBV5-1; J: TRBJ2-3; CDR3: ASSLDPGDTDTQY
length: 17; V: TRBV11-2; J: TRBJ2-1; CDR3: ASSLVRGTQRASYNEQF
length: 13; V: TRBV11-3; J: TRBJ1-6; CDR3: ASSAGGQGASPLH
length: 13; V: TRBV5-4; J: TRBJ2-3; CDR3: ASSLPGTIPDTQY
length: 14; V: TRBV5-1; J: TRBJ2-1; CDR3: ASTKGGGSSYNEQF
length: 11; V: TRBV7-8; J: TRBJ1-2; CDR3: ASSLERSYGYT
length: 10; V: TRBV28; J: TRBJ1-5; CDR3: ASRSYREPQH
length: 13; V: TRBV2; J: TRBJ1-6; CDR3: ASSEERTGNSPLH
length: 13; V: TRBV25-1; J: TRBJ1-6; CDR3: ASSERTSYNSPLH
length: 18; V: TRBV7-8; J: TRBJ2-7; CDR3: ASSVRPGLAGGGVGYEQY
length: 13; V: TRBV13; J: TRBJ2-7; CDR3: ASSFRPGTAYEQY
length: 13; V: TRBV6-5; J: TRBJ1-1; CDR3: ASSYATTGTTEAF
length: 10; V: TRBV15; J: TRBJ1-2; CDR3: ATSRDWYGYT
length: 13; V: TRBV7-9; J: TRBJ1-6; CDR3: ASSFQAVFNSPLH
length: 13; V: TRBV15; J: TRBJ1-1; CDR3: ATSSRDRAYTEAF
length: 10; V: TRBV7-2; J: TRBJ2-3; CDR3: ASSLVRTTQY
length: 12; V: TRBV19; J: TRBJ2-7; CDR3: ASSPDIGFYEQY
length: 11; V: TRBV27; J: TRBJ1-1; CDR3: ASSFSPNTEAF